The next 26 T cell receptor beta chains were all read from a single sample in a study of regulatory T cells in long-lasting Graves disease. Through Arm-PCR of CDR3 regions and iRepertoire HTBI primers, TCR beta libraries were built. TCRdb reprocessed the multiplex PCR reads via MiXCR and lists one record per CDR3 protein. The table includes more than 350,000 distinct CDR3 sequences, 21% detected once. Documented time point: persistent/refractory GD, antithyroid drugs over 5 years with positive TRAb. PBMC-derived RNA was used for the TCR library. The sample in question was peripheral blood mononuclear cells (PBMCs), obtained when the disease was refractory, from a patient treated with antithyroid drugs. Receptors were obtained from a female donor with Graves disease.

This clonotype was counted ten times or more. The chain links TRBV28 to TRBJ2-7, with 7 bases identical to TRBD1. The CDR3 contains 19 residues. The V gene's germline CDR1 is MDHEN and CDR2 SYDVKM. With V trimmed by 4 bases and J by 2 bases, 20 bases remained unmatched. CDR3 DNA: TGTGCCAGCAGTTCTCCTCCCGGGACAGATTTAGCAGACCCCTACGAGCAGTACTTC. Protein: CASSSPPGTDLADPYEQYF.

A few counts support this clonotype. Here the CDR3 reads CAISESDNQPQHF. The CDR3 nucleotides are TGTGCCATCAGTGAGTCAGACAATCAGCCCCAGCATTTT. The chain employs TRBV10-3 and TRBJ1-5; D unclear. V was trimmed by 0 bases and J by 3 bases, leaving 3 bases between them. CDR3 size: 13 residues. Germline CDR1 and CDR2: ENHRY and SYGVKD.

The V call is TRBV7-9, the J call TRBJ2-2, with 13 bases matching TRBD2. Trimming removed 6 bases from V and 0 bases from J; junction bases left unmatched: 10. CDR1 is SEHNR, CDR2 FQNEAQ, per germline (reference sequence). The CDR3 sequence is 19 residues long. The CDR3 sequence is CASRKNFGTSGANTGELFF. The CDR3 nucleotides read TGTGCCAGCAGGAAGAACTTTGGGACTAGCGGGGCGAACACCGGGGAGCTGTTTTTT. Supplemented by reference TRBV7-9 and TRBJ2-2, the full variable domain reads DTGVSQNPRHKITKRGQNVTFRCDPISEHNRLYWYRQTLGQGPEFLTYFQNEAQLEKSRLLSDRFSAERPKGSFSTLEIQRTEQGDSAMYLCASRKNFGTSGANTGELFFGEGSRLTVL.

This clonotype came up many times. The V and J genes are TRBV7-2 and TRBJ1-5; D unclear. Trimming removed 1 base at V and 2 bases at J, with 9 bases between. The CDR3 contains 15 residues. The germline V gene encodes CDR1 SGHTA and CDR2 FQGNSA. The CDR3 coding sequence is TGTGCCAGCAGCTTAGACGATTTGGGCAATCAGCCCCAGCATTTT. Translating it yields CASSLDDLGNQPQHF.

This clonotype was found a few times. The genes are TRBV11-2 and TRBJ1-1, with a tentative D call TRBD1 (6 bases). The CDR3 runs to 15 residues. V dropped 2 bases and J dropped 2 bases, with 12 bases sitting between them. The germline gives CDR1 SGHAT, CDR2 FQNNGV. The CDR3 region is CASSLTGTRNTEAFF. CDR3 coding DNA: TGTGCCAGCAGCTTAACCGGGACAAGAAACACTGAAGCTTTCTTT.

This clonotype was seen at least ten times. The chain has TRBV6-1 and TRBJ2-7; 7 bases are shared with TRBD2. CDR3 size: 14 residues. With 6 bases clipped from V and 8 bases from J, the junction kept 13 bases outside the gene matches. The germline V gene has CDR1 MNHNS and CDR2 SASEGT. CDR3 in DNA: TGTGCCAGCAGAAAACGGGACTACCCTATAAAGCAGTACTTC. This translates into CASRKRDYPIKQYF.

To note about this clonotype: A much larger clone lies a single base off, so this may be a read error. This rearrangement joins TRBV27 to TRBJ2-3; TRBD2 agrees at 13 bases. The CDR3 is 12 amino acids. The V segment lost 10 bases and the J segment 10 bases; nucleotides outside the gene matches: 5. CDR1 MNHEY and CDR2 SMNVEV come from the germline V gene (reference sequence). In DNA, the CDR3 is TGTGCCACCGTACTAGCGGGAGGGGCGCAGTATTTT. Protein product: CATVLAGGAQYF.

This chain links TRBV9 with TRBJ1-2, with unresolved D. This CDR3 is 16 amino acids long. Germline-derived CDR1 and CDR2 are SGDLS and YYNGEE. V lost 2 bases and J 7 bases, leaving 21 bases between the germline ends. CDR3 nucleotide sequence: TGTGCCAGCAGCGTGCCACGAAGGATGGGGTCGGGTGGCTACACCTTC. Its protein product is CASSVPRRMGSGGYTF.

This clonotype was seen only a few times. V and J are TRBV20-1 and TRBJ1-1; D is uncertain. Germline CDR1 and CDR2: DFQATT and SNEGSKA (reference sequence). V was clipped by 6 bases and J by 5 bases, with 10 bases between them. CDR3 length equals 11 residues. The CDR3 protein is CSALHWTEAFF. CDR3 in DNA: TGCAGTGCCTTACATTGGACTGAAGCTTTCTTT.

In this sample, this clonotype turned up many times. V usage is TRBV7-8 and J usage is TRBJ1-1; TRBD1 aligns across 7 bases. The J segment lost 7 bases and the V segment lost 2 bases, leaving 4 bases of the junction unmatched. Germline CDR1 reads SGHVS; CDR2 reads FQNEAQ. The CDR3 runs 13 residues. DNA for the CDR3: TGTGCCAGCAGCTTAACGGACAGGCTTGAAGCTTTCTTT. This translates into CASSLTDRLEAFF.

This clonotype was detected many times. J is TRBJ2-2 and V is TRBV28, with D unresolved. Germline V CDR1 and CDR2: MDHEN, SYDVKM. The V gene lost 7 bases and the J gene lost 3 bases, with 9 bases spanning the gap. The CDR3 covers 13 residues. In DNA, the CDR3 is TGTGCCAGCAAGCAGGTGGACACCGGGGAGCTGTTTTTT. Its protein is CASKQVDTGELFF.

There are many counts of this clonotype. V and J are TRBV3-1 and TRBJ1-2; possible D gene TRBD1, 6 bases. V was shortened by 1 base and J by 3 bases, with 12 bases between the two germline ends. The CDR3 is 15 amino acids. Germline V gene sequence: CDR1 LGHDT, CDR2 YNNKEL (reference sequence). The CDR3 nucleotides read TGTGCCAGCAGCCAAGTGAGGGGGGGTGACTATGGCTACACCTTC. Translation gives CASSQVRGGDYGYTF.

This sequence joins TRBV2 and TRBJ2-3; 11 nucleotides match TRBD2. Looked up from germline, CDR1 is SNHLY and CDR2 is FYNNEI. The CDR3 sequence is 16 residues long. V lost 6 bases to trimming and J lost 4 bases; unmatched junction nucleotides: 9. CDR3 region: CASRATSGSVADTQYF. CDR3 in DNA: TGTGCCAGCAGAGCTACTAGCGGGAGTGTCGCAGATACGCAGTATTTT.

This clonotype was seen more than once but under ten times. A much bigger clone sits one base away, suggesting this may be a read error. The chain links TRBV2 to TRBJ1-1; 7 bases fit TRBD1. V lost 3 bases to trimming and J lost 1 base; unmatched junction nucleotides: 5. CDR1 SNHLY and CDR2 FYNNEI come from the germline V gene. The CDR3 extends over 15 amino acids. CDR3 sequence reads: CASSDPGQSNTEAFF. CDR3 bases: TGTGCCAGCAGTGACCCGGGACAGTCGAACACTGAAGCTTTCTTT.

In this sample, this clonotype turned up a few times. The CDR3, as DNA: TGTGCCAGCAGCCATTTGGGACAGGGGATCCAAGAGACCCAGTACTTC. Amino acid sequence: CASSHLGQGIQETQYF. The gene calls are TRBV14 and TRBJ2-5, with 10 bases lining up with TRBD1. CDR1 is SGHDN and CDR2 is FVKESK in the germline V gene. There are 16 residues in the CDR3. V shed 3 bases and J 1 base; nucleotides not matched to a gene: 5. The variable domain in full, with the rest retrieved from reference TRBV14 and TRBJ2-5, is EAGVTQFPSHSVIEKGQTVTLRCDPISGHDNLYWYRRVMGKEIKFLLHFVKESKQDESGMPNNRFLAERTGGTYSTLKVQPAELEDSGVYFCASSHLGQGIQETQYFGPGTRLLVL.

This clonotype was seen a handful of times. The rearrangement joins TRBV5-6 to TRBJ2-5; weak D call: TRBD2 (5 bases). CDR1 is SGHDT and CDR2 is YYEEEE in the germline V gene. The CDR3 runs to 16 residues. V shed 0 bases and J shed 0 bases, with 12 bases lying between them. The DNA for the CDR3 is TGTGCCAGCAGCTTGGGGTGGGAGCCCGACCAAGAGACCCAGTACTTC. Its protein is CASSLGWEPDQETQYF.

A note on this clonotype: The junction and the germline gene differ at one end; a read error may be behind it. This chain links TRBV2 with TRBJ2-7; D is uncertain. The CDR3 runs to 11 residues. Looked up from germline, CDR1 is SNHLY and CDR2 is FYNNEI. The CDR3 reads CTSSEGYEQYF. CDR3 nucleotides: TGTACCAGCAGTGAAGGGTACGAGCAGTACTTC.

The table lists this clonotype with a few counts. A single base separates this from a much larger clone, so it may be a read error. The V and J genes are TRBV12-3 or TRBV12-4 and TRBJ1-1; D unresolved. The germline V and J ends were trimmed by 5 bases and 4 bases, with 20 bases remaining between them. CDR3 size: 16 residues. DNA for the CDR3: TGTGCCAGCAGTCTCTCGGCGCGGCGACCCTCCACTGAAGCTTTCTTT. Its protein product is CASSLSARRPSTEAFF.

Ten or more counts support this clonotype. The chain joins TRBV2 to TRBJ2-2; D gene uncertain. The germline V and J ends were trimmed by 6 bases and 2 bases, with 10 bases remaining between them. The germline V gene encodes CDR1 SNHLY and CDR2 FYNNEI. This CDR3 is 14 amino acids long. The CDR3 DNA reads TGTGCCAGCAGAAAACGGGCAAACACCGGGGAGCTGTTTTTT. It codes for CASRKRANTGELFF.

Many counts were recorded for this clonotype. The chain recombines TRBV15 with TRBJ1-5, with TRBD1 identical over 8 bases. After removal of 2 bases from V and 6 bases from J, the junction contained 3 bases not matched to a gene. Germline assignment: CDR1 LNHNV and CDR2 YYDKDF (reference sequence). The CDR3 length is 14 residues. CDR3 region: CATSRQGAFQPQHF. The CDR3 DNA sequence: TGTGCCACCAGCAGACAGGGGGCCTTTCAGCCCCAGCATTTT.

The chain couples TRBV5-6 to TRBJ2-2; D unresolved. The germline gives CDR1 SGHDT, CDR2 YYEEEE. The CDR3 extends over 12 amino acids. V lost 7 bases to trimming and J lost 4 bases, with 8 bases between them. This chain's CDR3 is CASFSPTGELFF. CDR3 nucleotides: TGTGCCAGCTTCAGTCCCACCGGGGAGCTGTTTTTT.

This clonotype was counted at least ten times. This chain uses TRBV13 with TRBJ2-5; the match to TRBD2 covers 13 bases. V lost 0 bases to trimming and J lost 5 bases; unmatched junction nucleotides: 6. The germline gives CDR1 PRHDT, CDR2 FYEKMQ (reference sequence). CDR3 size: 17 residues. Written as DNA, the CDR3 is TGTGCCAGCAGCTTAGGAGGACTAGCGGGAGATGGGGAGACCCAGTACTTC. Its protein is CASSLGGLAGDGETQYF.

This clonotype has more than one count but fewer than ten. This chain joins TRBV2 and TRBJ2-2; 12 nucleotides match TRBD2. After removal of 8 bases from V and 5 bases from J, the junction contained 15 bases not matched to a gene. Germline loops: CDR1 SNHLY, CDR2 FYNNEI. CDR3 length equals 18 residues. CDR3 coding DNA: TGTGCCAGCCACCTCGGGGCTAGCGGGAGGGTGGGGACCGGGGAGCTGTTTTTT. Residues: CASHLGASGRVGTGELFF.

This clonotype was found many times. The V and J genes are TRBV11-2 and TRBJ2-7; D is ambiguous. The CDR3 is 10 amino acids. Germline lookup yields CDR1 SGHAT and CDR2 FQNNGV. V was clipped by 0 bases and J by 12 bases, with 6 bases between them. CDR3 coding DNA: TGTGCCAGCAGCTTAGAAGGGTTGTACTTC. Protein: CASSLEGLYF.

The chain employs TRBV15 and TRBJ1-5; 9 bases map to TRBD1. The junction had 12 bases not matched to a gene; V was cut back by 5 bases and J by 7 bases. Germline CDR1 and CDR2: LNHNV and YYDKDF (reference sequence). The CDR3 runs 16 residues. The CDR3 loop is CATSAGQGIVKQPQHF. CDR3 in DNA: TGTGCCACCAGCGCGGGACAGGGAATAGTGAAACAGCCCCAGCATTTT.

This clonotype has a count of ten or more. The chain links TRBV20-1 to TRBJ1-2; 9 nucleotides align to TRBD1. V shed 1 base, J shed 7 bases, and the junction held 7 bases outside the gene matches. The CDR3 has 14 residues. Germline lookup yields CDR1 DFQATT and CDR2 SNEGSKA (reference sequence). CDR3 sequence (DNA): TGCAGTGCTAGAGGGCAACAGGGGGCTGGTGGCTACACCTTC. Translating gives CSARGQQGAGGYTF.